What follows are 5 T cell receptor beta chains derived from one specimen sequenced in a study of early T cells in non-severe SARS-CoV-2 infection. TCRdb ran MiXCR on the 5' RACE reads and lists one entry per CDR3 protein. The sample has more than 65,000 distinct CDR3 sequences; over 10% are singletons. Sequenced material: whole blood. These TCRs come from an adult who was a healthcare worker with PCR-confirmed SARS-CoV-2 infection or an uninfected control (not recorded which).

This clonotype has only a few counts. The CDR3 DNA reads TGTGCCAGCACCAGAACCTCTGGGGCCAACGTCCTGACTTTC. Translating it yields CASTRTSGANVLTF. The chain couples TRBV28 to TRBJ2-6; D remains unclear. The CDR3 is 14 residues long. Germline CDR1 and CDR2: MDHEN and SYDVKM. Trimming left V 7 bases short and J 0 bases short, with 7 bases between.

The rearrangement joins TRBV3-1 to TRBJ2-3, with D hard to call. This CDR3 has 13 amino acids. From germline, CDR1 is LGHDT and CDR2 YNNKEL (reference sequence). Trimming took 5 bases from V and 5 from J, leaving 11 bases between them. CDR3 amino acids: CASSAQRRDTQYF. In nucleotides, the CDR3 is TGTGCCAGCAGCGCCCAAAGAAGAGATACGCAGTATTTT.

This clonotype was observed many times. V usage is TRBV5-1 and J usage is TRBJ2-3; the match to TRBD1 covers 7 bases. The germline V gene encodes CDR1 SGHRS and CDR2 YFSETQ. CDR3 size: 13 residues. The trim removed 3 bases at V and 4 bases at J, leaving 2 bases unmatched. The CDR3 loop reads CASSSQGSDTQYF. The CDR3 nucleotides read TGCGCCAGCAGCTCACAGGGGTCAGATACGCAGTATTTT.

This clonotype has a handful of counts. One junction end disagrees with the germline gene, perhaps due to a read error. The CDR3 spells CSVRDASNTGELFF. The CDR3 coding sequence is TGCAGTGTTAGAGATGCCAGCAACACCGGGGAGCTGTTTTTT. V usage is TRBV20-1 and J usage is TRBJ2-2; D remains ambiguous. Germline loops: CDR1 DFQATT, CDR2 SNEGSKA (reference sequence). The CDR3 is 14 amino acids.

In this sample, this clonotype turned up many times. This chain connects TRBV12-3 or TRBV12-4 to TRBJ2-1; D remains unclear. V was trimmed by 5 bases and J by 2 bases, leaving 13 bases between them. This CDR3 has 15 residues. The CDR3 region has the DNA TGTGCCAGCAGTAAAGTAGTACCGACCTACAATGAGCAGTTCTTC. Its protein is CASSKVVPTYNEQFF.